Each of the 28 T cell receptor beta chains below was sequenced from the same sample in a study of T cell responses to AZD1222 COVID-19 vaccine. Data came from immunoSEQ multiplex PCR; TCRdb stores just in-frame clones and leaves some out. The sample has under 300,000 clones; approximately 93% are singletons. The sample consisted of peripheral blood, taken on day 0 of AZD1222 vaccination. These receptors were collected from an adult in good health.

The table lists this clone with a count of one. The chain couples TRBV18 to TRBJ2-1; a weak D match, TRBD2 (6 bases). CDR3 length: 15 amino acids. Looked up from germline, CDR1 is KGHSH and CDR2 is LQKENI. With 7 bases removed from V and 3 bases from J, the gap between germline ends came to 16 bases. CDR3 sequence: CASFPQGGVYNEQFF. The DNA of the CDR3 is TGTGCCAGCTTTCCGCAGGGAGGTGTCTACAATGAGCAGTTCTTC.

The J gene is TRBJ2-1, the V gene TRBV28; 7 positions agree with TRBD2. Germline V gives CDR1 MDHEN, CDR2 SYDVKM. CDR3 length equals 16 residues. Unmatched junction bases numbered 16, after V lost 4 bases and J lost 10 bases. The DNA for the CDR3 is TGTGCCAGCAGTTGGGGCGGAGCGGGGCCCAGCGGGGAGCAGTTCTTC. This translates into CASSWGGAGPSGEQFF.

The V and J genes are TRBV7-9 and TRBJ2-4, with D possibly TRBD1 on 5 matching bases. The germline V gene encodes CDR1 SEHNR and CDR2 FQNEAQ (reference sequence). The CDR3 spans 15 residues. V was trimmed by 3 bases and J by 2 bases, leaving 11 bases between them. The CDR3: CASSFWGATKNIQYF. The CDR3 nucleotides read TGTGCCAGCAGCTTCTGGGGCGCGACCAAAAACATTCAGTACTTC.

This clone has just one count. V is TRBV6-5 and J is TRBJ1-6; possibly TRBD1 for D (5 bases). Germline assignment: CDR1 MNHEY and CDR2 SVGAGI. The CDR3 runs to 15 residues. V was clipped by 0 bases and J by 8 bases, with 11 bases between them. CDR3 sequence (DNA): TGTGCCAGCAGTTACTCGGCCCGCAGGGATTCACCCCTCCACTTT. Translation gives CASSYSARRDSPLHF.

The chain employs TRBV5-1 and TRBJ2-2; D remains unclear. Trimming left V 6 bases short and J 0 bases short, with 3 bases between. In germline, CDR1 is SGHRS, CDR2 YFSETQ. The CDR3 has 12 amino acids. This chain's CDR3 is CASISNTGELFF. The CDR3 nucleotides read TGCGCCAGCATATCGAACACCGGGGAGCTGTTTTTT.

The rearrangement joins TRBV2 to TRBJ2-3, with 9 bases lining up with TRBD2. CDR3 length equals 16 residues. CDR1 and CDR2 (germline): SNHLY, FYNNEI. With V trimmed by 4 bases and J by 2 bases, 7 bases remained unmatched. The DNA for the CDR3 is TGTGCCAGCAGTGCACCCAAGCGGGGGGTCACAGATACGCAGTATTTT. This translates into CASSAPKRGVTDTQYF.

V is TRBV19 and J is TRBJ1-1; D perhaps matches TRBD1 (5 bases). With 8 bases removed from V and 8 bases from J, the gap between germline ends came to 15 bases. The CDR3 totals 12 residues. Germline assignment: CDR1 LNHDA and CDR2 SQIVND (reference sequence). CDR3 residues: CASGARVPEAFF. CDR3 DNA sequence: TGTGCCAGTGGTGCCAGGGTCCCCGAAGCTTTCTTT.

The V and J genes are TRBV2 and TRBJ1-2, with 9 bases lining up with TRBD1. The V segment lost 5 bases and the J segment 8 bases; nucleotides outside the gene matches: 6. This CDR3 contains 13 residues. Germline V gene lookup returns CDR1 SNHLY and CDR2 FYNNEI. Written as DNA, the CDR3 is TGTGCCAGCAGTACGGACAGGGGCAGGGGCTACACCTTC. Translation gives CASSTDRGRGYTF.

This chain joins TRBV24-1 and TRBJ2-1, with D tentatively TRBD2 (6 bases). Germline V gives CDR1 KGHDR, CDR2 SFDVKD. The CDR3 sequence is 12 residues long. Trimming left V 3 bases short and J 10 bases short, with 9 bases between. Here the CDR3 DNA reads TGTGCCACCAGTGATCCGGGGGTAGAGCAGTTCTTC. This sequence encodes CATSDPGVEQFF.

This clone has just a few counts. V and J are TRBV19 and TRBJ1-4; D call uncertain. V shed 6 bases and J shed 4 bases, with 12 bases lying between them. Per the germline V gene, CDR1 is LNHDA and CDR2 is SQIVND (reference sequence). The CDR3 extends over 14 amino acids. The CDR3: CASRKKGGNEKLFF. As DNA, the CDR3 is TGTGCCAGTAGAAAAAAGGGCGGTAATGAAAAACTGTTTTTT. Complete variable domain (other parts from reference TRBV19 and TRBJ1-4): DGGITQSPKYLFRKEGQNVTLSCEQNLNHDAMYWYRQDPGQGLRLIYYSQIVNDFQKGDIAEGYSVSREKKESFPLTVTSAQKNPTAFYLCASRKKGGNEKLFFGSGTQLSVL.

This chain links TRBV7-9 with TRBJ2-7; 7 nucleotides line up with TRBD2. Trimming removed 5 bases from V and 0 bases from J; junction bases left unmatched: 10. There are 16 residues in the CDR3. CDR1 and CDR2 (germline): SEHNR, FQNEAQ (reference sequence). DNA of the CDR3: TGTGCCAGCAGCCCCGTCGGGAGGCTAAGCTCCTACGAGCAGTACTTC. Residues: CASSPVGRLSSYEQYF.

This clone was observed a single time. The chain is built from TRBV28 and TRBJ1-1; D remains ambiguous. The CDR3 is 14 residues long. V lost 7 bases to trimming and J lost 1 base, with 13 bases between them. Germline V CDR1 and CDR2: MDHEN, SYDVKM. CDR3 bases: TGTGCCAGCAACCCTAGCGGGTGGAACACTGAAGCTTTCTTT. Encoded protein: CASNPSGWNTEAFF. Together with reference TRBV28 and TRBJ1-1, the CDR3 gives the full variable domain: DVKVTQSSRYLVKRTGEKVFLECVQDMDHENMFWYRQDPGLGLRLIYFSYDVKMKEKGDIPEGYSVSREKKERFSLILESASTNQTSMYLCASNPSGWNTEAFFGQGTRLTVV.

The chain links TRBV9 to TRBJ1-5; D is uncertain. V was shortened by 3 bases and J by 4 bases, with 11 bases between the two germline ends. From germline, CDR1 is SGDLS and CDR2 YYNGEE. The CDR3 sequence is 14 residues long. This CDR3 reads CASSAGPGNQPQHF. CDR3 in DNA: TGTGCCAGCAGCGCGGGTCCGGGGAATCAGCCCCAGCATTTT.

V and J are TRBV7-9 and TRBJ2-7; D is ambiguous. The V end was cut by 5 bases, the J end by 3 bases, with 5 bases between. Germline V CDR1 and CDR2: SEHNR, FQNEAQ (reference sequence). This CDR3 region has 11 residues. CDR3 residues: CASSDGYEQYF. The CDR3 DNA is TGTGCCAGCAGCGACGGCTACGAGCAGTACTTC.

This rearrangement joins TRBV5-4 to TRBJ2-1; tentatively, D is TRBD2 (6 bases). Germline values: CDR1 SGHNT, CDR2 YYREEE (reference sequence). Trimming cost V 4 bases and J 7 bases, with 18 bases left between them. This CDR3 region has 15 residues. CDR3 region: CASSSPGKEGNEQFF. The DNA for the CDR3 is TGTGCCAGCAGCAGCCCCGGGAAGGAGGGAAATGAGCAGTTCTTC.

The rearrangement links TRBV2 to TRBJ1-2; the match to TRBD1 covers 8 bases. V dropped 4 bases and J dropped 8; count of bases not matched to a gene: 3. Germline CDR1 is SNHLY and CDR2 is FYNNEI. The CDR3 length is 12 residues. The CDR3 reads CASSGTGFGYTF. CDR3 coding DNA: TGTGCCAGCAGTGGGACAGGGTTCGGCTACACCTTC.

The genes are TRBV11-2 and TRBJ1-1; D not resolved. The CDR3 runs 13 residues. The V and J ends lost 2 bases and 0 bases respectively, with 4 bases between them. Germline V lookup: CDR1 SGHAT, CDR2 FQNNGV. CDR3 sequence: CASSLSLNTEAFF. In nucleotides, the CDR3 is TGTGCCAGCAGCTTAAGTCTGAACACTGAAGCTTTCTTT.

The V and J genes are TRBV5-4 and TRBJ2-7; possibly TRBD1 for D (5 bases). The ends were cut back, 5 bases at V and 5 bases at J, with 11 bases in the middle. The CDR3 runs to 12 residues. In germline, CDR1 is SGHNT, CDR2 YYREEE (reference sequence). The CDR3 region has the DNA TGTGCCAGCAGACTCCCAGGGAACGAGCAGTACTTC. Its protein product is CASRLPGNEQYF.

V is TRBV30 and J is TRBJ2-2; TRBD1 is a possible D gene (6 bases). The CDR3 extends over 14 amino acids. The V and J ends lost 2 bases and 2 bases respectively, with 9 bases between them. Germline assignment: CDR1 GTSNPN and CDR2 SVGIG (reference sequence). In nucleotides, the CDR3 is TGTGCCTGGAGTACAGGGTACAACACCGGGGAGCTGTTTTTT. As protein: CAWSTGYNTGELFF.

This chain connects TRBV5-1 to TRBJ2-5; 7 positions match TRBD1. The V and J ends lost 2 bases and 5 bases, in that order; junction bases with no gene match: 9. CDR3 length equals 15 residues. Germline CDR1 is SGHRS and CDR2 is YFSETQ. This CDR3 is CASSFSTGTEETQYF. In nucleotides, the CDR3 is TGCGCCAGCAGCTTCTCTACCGGGACAGAGGAGACCCAGTACTTC.

The J gene is TRBJ1-2, the V gene TRBV12-3 or TRBV12-4; D is possibly TRBD1 (5 bases). CDR3 length equals 13 residues. The ends were cut back, 1 base at V and 3 bases at J, with 6 bases in the middle. The CDR3 loop reads CASSLGGDYGYTF. In nucleotides, the CDR3 is TGTGCCAGCAGTTTAGGAGGGGACTATGGCTACACCTTC.

The chain uses TRBV9 and TRBJ1-6, with D uncertain. The germline V and J ends were trimmed by 3 bases and 6 bases, with 7 bases remaining between them. Germline V CDR1 and CDR2: SGDLS, YYNGEE. The CDR3 loop spans 13 amino acids. The CDR3 nucleotides are TGTGCCAGCAGCGCAGGCCCTAATTCACCCCTCCACTTT. Translation gives CASSAGPNSPLHF. Supplemented by reference TRBV9 and TRBJ1-6, the full variable domain reads DSGVTQTPKHLITATGQRVTLRCSPRSGDLSVYWYQQSLDQGLQFLIQYYNGEERAKGNILERFSAQQFPDLHSELNLSSLELGDSALYFCASSAGPNSPLHFGNGTRLTVT.

This rearrangement joins TRBV7-9 to TRBJ2-1, with D possibly matching TRBD2 (5 bases). V shed 0 bases and J shed 12 bases, with 18 bases lying between them. This CDR3 has 15 amino acids. In germline, CDR1 is SEHNR, CDR2 FQNEAQ (reference sequence). CDR3: CASSLARAGGARQFF. DNA of the CDR3: TGTGCCAGCAGCTTAGCTAGGGCGGGCGGAGCCCGGCAGTTCTTC.

V usage is TRBV28 and J usage is TRBJ2-3; no definite D call. Germline V CDR1 and CDR2: MDHEN, SYDVKM. The CDR3 consists of 15 residues. V was clipped by 8 bases and J by 0 bases, with 15 bases between them. Here the CDR3 DNA reads TGTGCCAGCTCCCCACCGGGTTTTAGCACAGATACGCAGTATTTT. It specifies CASSPPGFSTDTQYF.

The sample holds a few counts of this clone. The chain recombines TRBV7-2 with TRBJ2-7; 7 nucleotides line up with TRBD2. The V gene's germline CDR1 is SGHTA and CDR2 FQGNSA. The CDR3 runs 15 residues. Trimming removed 3 bases from V and 0 bases from J; junction bases left unmatched: 5. Here the CDR3 DNA reads TGTGCCAGCAGCTTGAATGGGGGGGTCTCCTACGAGCAGTACTTC. Translated: CASSLNGGVSYEQYF.

DNA for the CDR3: TGTGCCAGCAAACCGGGTTTGGGGGAATCCTACGAGCAGTACTTC. This translates into CASKPGLGESYEQYF. This sequence joins TRBV3-1 (or the pseudogene TRBV3-2) and TRBJ2-7; D may correspond to TRBD1 or TRBD2 (5 bases each). The germline V gene has CDR1 LGHDT and CDR2 YNNKEL (reference sequence). There are 15 residues in the CDR3. Deletions cut 7 bases from V and 1 base from J, with 17 bases between.

The chain uses TRBV5-5 and TRBJ2-1; 8 bases fit TRBD2. J gave up 4 bases and V 3 bases, and 6 bases lay outside the gene matches. The CDR3 has 15 amino acids. From germline, CDR1 is SGHKS and CDR2 YYEKEE (reference sequence). As DNA, the CDR3 is TGTGCCAGCAGCTACCCGGGACTAGGGTACAATGAGCAGTTCTTC. It specifies CASSYPGLGYNEQFF.

V is TRBV30 and J is TRBJ2-7, with no clear D. The CDR3 sequence is 11 residues long. The germline V gene encodes CDR1 GTSNPN and CDR2 SVGIG (reference sequence). V was trimmed by 2 bases and J by 0 bases, leaving 2 bases between them. For the CDR3, the DNA is TGTGCCTGGAGTCCCTCCTACGAGCAGTACTTC. This translates into CAWSPSYEQYF.